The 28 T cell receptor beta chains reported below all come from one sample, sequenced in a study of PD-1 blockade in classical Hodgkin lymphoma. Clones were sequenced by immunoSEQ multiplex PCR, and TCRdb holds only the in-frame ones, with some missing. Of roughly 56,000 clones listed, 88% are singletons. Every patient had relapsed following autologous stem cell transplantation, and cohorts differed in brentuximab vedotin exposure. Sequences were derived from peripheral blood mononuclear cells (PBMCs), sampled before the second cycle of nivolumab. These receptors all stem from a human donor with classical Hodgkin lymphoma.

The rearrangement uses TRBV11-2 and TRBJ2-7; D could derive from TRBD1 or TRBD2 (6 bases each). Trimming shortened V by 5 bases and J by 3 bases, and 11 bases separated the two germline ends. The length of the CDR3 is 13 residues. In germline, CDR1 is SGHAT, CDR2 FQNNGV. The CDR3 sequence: CASSPGANYEQYF. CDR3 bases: TGTGCCAGCAGCCCGGGGGCCAACTACGAGCAGTACTTC.

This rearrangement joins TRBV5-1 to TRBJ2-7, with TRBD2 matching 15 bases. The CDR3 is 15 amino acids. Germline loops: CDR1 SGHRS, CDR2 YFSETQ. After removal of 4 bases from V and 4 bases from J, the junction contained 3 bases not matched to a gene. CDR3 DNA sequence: TGCGCCAGCAGCCGGACTAGCGGGGGGGTGTACGAGCAGTACTTC. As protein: CASSRTSGGVYEQYF.

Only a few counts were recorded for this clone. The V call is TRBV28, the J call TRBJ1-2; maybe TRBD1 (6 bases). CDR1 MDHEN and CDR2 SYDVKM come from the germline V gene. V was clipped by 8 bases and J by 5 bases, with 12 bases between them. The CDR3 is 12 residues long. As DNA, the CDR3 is TGTGCCAGCTTTCGGAGGGGGTATGGCTACACCTTC. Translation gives CASFRRGYGYTF.

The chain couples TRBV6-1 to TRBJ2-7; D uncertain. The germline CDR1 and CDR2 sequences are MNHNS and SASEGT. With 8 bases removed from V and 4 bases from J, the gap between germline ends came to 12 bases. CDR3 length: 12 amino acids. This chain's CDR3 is CASFRGSYEQYF. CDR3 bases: TGTGCCAGCTTCCGAGGTTCATACGAGCAGTACTTC.

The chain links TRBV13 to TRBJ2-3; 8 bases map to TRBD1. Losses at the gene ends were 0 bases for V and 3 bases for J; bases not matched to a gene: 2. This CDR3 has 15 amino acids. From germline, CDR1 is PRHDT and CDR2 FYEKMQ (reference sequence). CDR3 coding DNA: TGTGCCAGCAGCTTAGGAACAGGGGGGACAGATACGCAGTATTTT. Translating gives CASSLGTGGTDTQYF.

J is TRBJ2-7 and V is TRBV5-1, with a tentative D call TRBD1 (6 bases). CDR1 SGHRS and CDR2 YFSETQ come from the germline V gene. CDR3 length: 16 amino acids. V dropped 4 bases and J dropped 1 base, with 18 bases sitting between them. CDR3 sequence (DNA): TGCGCCAGCAGCCACGGCAGGGGACCTACTTCCTACGAGCAGTACTTC. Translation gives CASSHGRGPTSYEQYF.

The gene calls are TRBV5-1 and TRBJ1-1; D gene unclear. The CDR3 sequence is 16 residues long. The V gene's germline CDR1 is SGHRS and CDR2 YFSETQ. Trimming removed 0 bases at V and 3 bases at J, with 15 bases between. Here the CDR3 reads CASSLAGIALDTEAFF. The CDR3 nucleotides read TGCGCCAGCAGCTTGGCCGGGATAGCCCTGGACACTGAAGCTTTCTTT. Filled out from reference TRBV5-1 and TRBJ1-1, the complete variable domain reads KAGVTQTPRYLIKTRGQQVTLSCSPISGHRSVSWYQQTPGQGLQFLFEYFSETQRNKGNFPGRFSGRQFSNSRSEMNVSTLELGDSALYLCASSLAGIALDTEAFFGQGTRLTVV.

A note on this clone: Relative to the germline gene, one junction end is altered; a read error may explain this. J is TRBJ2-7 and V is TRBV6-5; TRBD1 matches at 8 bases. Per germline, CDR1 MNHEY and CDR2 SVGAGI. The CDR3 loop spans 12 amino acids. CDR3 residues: CASSSYRDRPNF. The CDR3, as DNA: TGTGCCAGCAGTTCATACCGGGACAGGCCCAACTTC.

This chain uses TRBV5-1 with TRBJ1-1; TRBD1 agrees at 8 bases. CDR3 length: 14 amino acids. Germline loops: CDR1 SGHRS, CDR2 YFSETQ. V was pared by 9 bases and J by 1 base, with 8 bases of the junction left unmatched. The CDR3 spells CATRPGTGNTEAFF. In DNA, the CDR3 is TGCGCCACCCGCCCCGGGACAGGGAACACTGAAGCTTTCTTT.

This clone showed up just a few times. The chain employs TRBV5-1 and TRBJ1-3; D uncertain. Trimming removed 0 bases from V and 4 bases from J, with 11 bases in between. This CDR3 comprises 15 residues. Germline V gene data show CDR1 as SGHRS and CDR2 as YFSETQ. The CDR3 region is CASSLDPGNGNTIYF. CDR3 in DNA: TGCGCCAGCAGCTTGGATCCGGGGAACGGAAACACCATATATTTT.

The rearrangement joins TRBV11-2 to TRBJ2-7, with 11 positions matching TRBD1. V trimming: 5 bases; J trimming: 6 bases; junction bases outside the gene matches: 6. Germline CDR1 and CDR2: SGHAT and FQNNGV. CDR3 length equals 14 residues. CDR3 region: CASSPDRGRIEQYF. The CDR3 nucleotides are TGTGCCAGCAGCCCGGACAGGGGGCGAATCGAGCAGTACTTC.

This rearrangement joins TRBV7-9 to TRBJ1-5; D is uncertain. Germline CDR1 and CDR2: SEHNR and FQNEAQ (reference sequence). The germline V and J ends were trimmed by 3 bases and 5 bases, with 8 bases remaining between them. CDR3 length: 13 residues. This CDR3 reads CASSLGMDQPQHF. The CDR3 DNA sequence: TGTGCCAGCAGCTTGGGTATGGATCAGCCCCAGCATTTT.

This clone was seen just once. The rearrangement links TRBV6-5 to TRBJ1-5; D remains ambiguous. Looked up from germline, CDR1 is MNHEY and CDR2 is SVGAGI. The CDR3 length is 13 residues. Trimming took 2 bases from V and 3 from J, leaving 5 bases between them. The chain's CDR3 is CASSYRSNQPQHF. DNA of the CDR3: TGTGCCAGCAGTTACCGATCCAATCAGCCCCAGCATTTT.

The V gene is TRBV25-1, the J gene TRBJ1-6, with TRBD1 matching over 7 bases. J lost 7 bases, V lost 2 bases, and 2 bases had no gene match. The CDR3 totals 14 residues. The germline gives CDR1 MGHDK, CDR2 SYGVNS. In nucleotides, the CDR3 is TGTGCCAGCAGTGAACAGGGGGGAAATTCACCCCTCCACTTT. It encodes CASSEQGGNSPLHF.

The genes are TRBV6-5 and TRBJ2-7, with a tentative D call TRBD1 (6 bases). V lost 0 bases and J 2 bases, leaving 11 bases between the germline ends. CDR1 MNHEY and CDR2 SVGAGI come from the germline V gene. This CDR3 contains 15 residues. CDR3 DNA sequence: TGTGCCAGCAGTTACTCGGCAACAGGGACCTACGAGCAGTACTTC. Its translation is CASSYSATGTYEQYF.

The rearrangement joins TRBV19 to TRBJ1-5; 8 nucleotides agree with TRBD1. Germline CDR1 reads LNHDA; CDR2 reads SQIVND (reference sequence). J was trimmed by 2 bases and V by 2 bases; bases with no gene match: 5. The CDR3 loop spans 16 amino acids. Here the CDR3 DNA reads TGTGCCAGTAGTATATTGGACAGGGTCGGCAATCAGCCCCAGCATTTT. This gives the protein CASSILDRVGNQPQHF.

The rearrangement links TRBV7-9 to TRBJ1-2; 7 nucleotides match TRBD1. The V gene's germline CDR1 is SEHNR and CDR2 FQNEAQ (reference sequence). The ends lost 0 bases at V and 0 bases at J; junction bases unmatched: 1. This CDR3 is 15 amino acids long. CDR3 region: CASSLAGQANYGYTF. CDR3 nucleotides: TGTGCCAGCAGCTTAGCCGGACAGGCTAACTATGGCTACACCTTC.

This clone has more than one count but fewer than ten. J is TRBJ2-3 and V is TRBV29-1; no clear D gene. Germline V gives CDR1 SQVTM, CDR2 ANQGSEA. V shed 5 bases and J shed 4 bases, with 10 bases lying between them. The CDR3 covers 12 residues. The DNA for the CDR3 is TGCAGCGTTTCTAGGGCGGCAGATACGCAGTATTTT. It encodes CSVSRAADTQYF.

The CDR3 loop is CASSLAQNDGYTF. The CDR3 DNA sequence: TGCGCCAGCAGCTTGGCCCAGAATGACGGCTACACCTTC. This rearrangement joins TRBV5-1 to TRBJ1-2, with D hard to call. The CDR3 has 13 residues. V lost 0 bases, J lost 8 bases, and 11 bases lay in between. The germline gives CDR1 SGHRS, CDR2 YFSETQ.

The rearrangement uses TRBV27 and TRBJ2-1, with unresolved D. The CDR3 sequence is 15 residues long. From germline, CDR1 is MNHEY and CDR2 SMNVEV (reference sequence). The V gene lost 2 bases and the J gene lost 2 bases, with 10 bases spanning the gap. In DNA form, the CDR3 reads TGTGCCAGCAGTTTAATCAGCCTAACCTACAATGAGCAGTTCTTC. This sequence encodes CASSLISLTYNEQFF.

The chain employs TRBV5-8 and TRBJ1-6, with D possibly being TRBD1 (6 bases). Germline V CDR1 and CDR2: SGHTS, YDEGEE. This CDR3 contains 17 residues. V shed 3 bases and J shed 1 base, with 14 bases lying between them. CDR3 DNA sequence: TGTGCCAGCAGCTACGACAGGACCAATTCCTATAATTCACCCCTCCACTTT. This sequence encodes CASSYDRTNSYNSPLHF.

CDR3 protein: CAILDGASNYGYTF. The CDR3 DNA sequence: TGTGCCATTCTCGACGGGGCTTCTAACTATGGCTACACCTTC. This chain joins TRBV28 and TRBJ1-2, with D perhaps matching TRBD1 (5 bases). With 10 bases removed from V and 0 bases from J, the gap between germline ends came to 15 bases. The germline V gene encodes CDR1 MDHEN and CDR2 SYDVKM. The CDR3 length is 14 residues.

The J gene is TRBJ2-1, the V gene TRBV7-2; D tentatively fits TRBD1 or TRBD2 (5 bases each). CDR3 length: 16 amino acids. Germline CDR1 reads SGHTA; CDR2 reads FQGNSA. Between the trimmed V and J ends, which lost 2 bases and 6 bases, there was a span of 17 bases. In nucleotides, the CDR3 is TGTGCCAGCAGCTTAAGGGTCTCCCCCGGGGCCAATGAGCAGTTCTTC. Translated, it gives CASSLRVSPGANEQFF.

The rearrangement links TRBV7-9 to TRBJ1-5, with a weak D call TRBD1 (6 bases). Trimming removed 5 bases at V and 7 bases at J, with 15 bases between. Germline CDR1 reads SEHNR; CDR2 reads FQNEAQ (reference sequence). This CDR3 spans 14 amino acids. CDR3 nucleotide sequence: TGTGCCAGCAGCGTTACAGGGTCAGGGCAGCCCCAGCATTTT. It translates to CASSVTGSGQPQHF.

The CDR3 spells CAWTPTGVAADTQYF. In DNA form, the CDR3 reads TGTGCCTGGACTCCGACAGGGGTTGCGGCAGATACGCAGTATTTT. The V call is TRBV30, the J call TRBJ2-3; 8 nucleotides line up with TRBD1. This CDR3 comprises 15 residues. The V and J ends lost 4 bases and 4 bases, in that order; junction bases with no gene match: 10. CDR1 is GTSNPN and CDR2 is SVGIG in the germline V gene (reference sequence).

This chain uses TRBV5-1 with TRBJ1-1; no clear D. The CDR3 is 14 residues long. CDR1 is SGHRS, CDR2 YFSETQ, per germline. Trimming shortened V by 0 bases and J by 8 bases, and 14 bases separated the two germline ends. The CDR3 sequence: CASSLGATVREAFF. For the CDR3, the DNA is TGCGCCAGCAGCTTGGGGGCGACGGTCAGGGAAGCTTTCTTT.

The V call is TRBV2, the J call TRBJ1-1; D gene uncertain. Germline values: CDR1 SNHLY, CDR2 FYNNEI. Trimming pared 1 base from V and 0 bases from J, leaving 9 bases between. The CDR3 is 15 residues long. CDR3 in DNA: TGTGCCAGCAGTGAAGTCGCGCCACTGAACACTGAAGCTTTCTTT. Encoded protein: CASSEVAPLNTEAFF.

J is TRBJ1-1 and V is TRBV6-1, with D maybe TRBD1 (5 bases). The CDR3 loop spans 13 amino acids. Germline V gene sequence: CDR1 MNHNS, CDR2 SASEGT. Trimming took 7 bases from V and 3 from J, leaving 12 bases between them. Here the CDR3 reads CASTTRGDTEAFF. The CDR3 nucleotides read TGTGCCAGCACCACGAGGGGTGACACTGAAGCTTTCTTT.